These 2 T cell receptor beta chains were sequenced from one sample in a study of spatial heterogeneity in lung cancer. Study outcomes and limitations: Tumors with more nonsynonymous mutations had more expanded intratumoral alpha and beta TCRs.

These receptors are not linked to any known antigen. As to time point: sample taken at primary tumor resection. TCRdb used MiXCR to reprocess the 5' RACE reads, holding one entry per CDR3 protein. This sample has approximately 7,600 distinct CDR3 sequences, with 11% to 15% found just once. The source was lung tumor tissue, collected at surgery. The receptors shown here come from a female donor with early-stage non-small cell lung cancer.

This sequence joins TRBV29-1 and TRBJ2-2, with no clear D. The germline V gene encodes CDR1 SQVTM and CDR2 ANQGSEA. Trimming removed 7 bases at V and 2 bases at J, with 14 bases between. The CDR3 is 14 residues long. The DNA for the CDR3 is TGCAGCGGACTTGGAACAGTAAACACCGGGGAGCTGTTTTTT. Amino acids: CSGLGTVNTGELFF.

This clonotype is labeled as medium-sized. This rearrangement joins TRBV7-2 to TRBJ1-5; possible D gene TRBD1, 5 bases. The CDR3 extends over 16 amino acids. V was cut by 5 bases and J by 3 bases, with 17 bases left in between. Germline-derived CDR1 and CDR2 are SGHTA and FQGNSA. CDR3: CASSPMGGALNQPQHF. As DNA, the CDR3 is TGTGCCAGCAGCCCAATGGGGGGAGCACTCAATCAGCCCCAGCATTTT.